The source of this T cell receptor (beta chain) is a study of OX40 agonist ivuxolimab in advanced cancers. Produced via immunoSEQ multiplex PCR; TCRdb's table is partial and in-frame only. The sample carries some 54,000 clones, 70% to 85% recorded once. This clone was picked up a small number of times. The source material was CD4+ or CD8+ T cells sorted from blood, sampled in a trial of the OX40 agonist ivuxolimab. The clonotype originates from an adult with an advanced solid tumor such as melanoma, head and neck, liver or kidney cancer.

The CDR3 coding sequence is TGTGCCAGCTGCGTAGGGACGGGCACTGAAGCTTTCTTT. Translated: CASCVGTGTEAFF. The V gene is TRBV2, the J gene TRBJ1-1; D possibly corresponds to TRBD1 (5 bases). Germline-derived CDR1 and CDR2 are SNHLY and FYNNEI. V was trimmed by 8 bases and J by 4 bases, leaving 14 bases between them. The CDR3 has 13 amino acids.